The 6 T cell receptor beta chains below come from one sample, sequenced in a study of cytomegalovirus exposure and HLA in healthy donors. PCR was performed using 60 Vbeta and 13 Jbeta primers. Sequencing was performed with immunoSEQ multiplex PCR; in TCRdb, only in-frame clones are kept and a portion is missing. The sample has 90,000 to 120,000 clones, around 77% seen once. The sample consisted of PBMCs. The receptors were sampled from a male donor in good health and CMV-seronegative.

This chain links TRBV10-1 with TRBJ2-1; 9 bases agree with TRBD2. Trimming at V came to 3 bases and at J to 8 bases, leaving 5 bases not matched to a gene. Germline CDR1 is WNHNN and CDR2 is SYGVQD (reference sequence). The CDR3 is 14 amino acids. Written as DNA, the CDR3 is TGCGCCAGCAGTGACGCGGGAGGGCCCTATGAGCAGTTCTTC. Translated: CASSDAGGPYEQFF.

Details on this clone: Compared with germline, one end of the junction differs, possibly owing to a read error. The chain is built from TRBV2 and TRBJ1-1, with D perhaps TRBD1 (5 bases). The CDR3 spans 13 residues. Per the germline V gene, CDR1 is SNHLY and CDR2 is FYNNEI. The CDR3 spells CASSEGVLKQVTF. The CDR3 nucleotides read TGTGCCAGCAGTGAAGGGGTCCTAAAACAGGTTACATTT.

This clone was detected a few times. The V call is TRBV10-3, the J call TRBJ2-3; 8 bases line up with TRBD1. CDR1 is ENHRY and CDR2 is SYGVKD in the germline V gene. With 2 bases clipped from V and 3 bases from J, the junction kept 4 bases outside the gene matches. The CDR3 is 15 residues long. CDR3 loop: CAISERDRGTDTQYF. As DNA, the CDR3 is TGTGCCATCAGTGAGAGAGACAGGGGTACAGATACGCAGTATTTT.

The rearrangement links TRBV5-1 to TRBJ2-1; possibly TRBD2 for D (5 bases). Germline loops: CDR1 SGHRS, CDR2 YFSETQ. V was pared by 1 base and J by 2 bases, with 10 bases between. The CDR3 contains 15 residues. CDR3 loop: CASSLTGSAYNEQFF. CDR3 DNA: TGCGCCAGCAGCTTGACTGGGAGCGCCTACAATGAGCAGTTCTTC.

The V call is TRBV7-9, the J call TRBJ2-3; 9 nucleotides line up with TRBD2. CDR1 SEHNR and CDR2 FQNEAQ come from the germline V gene (reference sequence). V shed 5 bases and J 6 bases; nucleotides not matched to a gene: 12. The CDR3 is made up of 16 amino acids. The CDR3 coding sequence is TGTGCCAGCAGCCCGGGGGCTAGCGGGAAGAGGGATACGCAGTATTTT. Translating gives CASSPGASGKRDTQYF.

V gene TRBV5-6 combines with J gene TRBJ1-1, with D tentatively TRBD1 (6 bases). The CDR3 totals 13 residues. Trimming stripped 1 base from V and 6 bases from J, with 10 bases between. Germline V gives CDR1 SGHDT, CDR2 YYEEEE. CDR3 DNA: TGTGCCAGCAGCTTGAGGGGGAGCGCTGAAGCTTTCTTT. Translated, it gives CASSLRGSAEAFF.